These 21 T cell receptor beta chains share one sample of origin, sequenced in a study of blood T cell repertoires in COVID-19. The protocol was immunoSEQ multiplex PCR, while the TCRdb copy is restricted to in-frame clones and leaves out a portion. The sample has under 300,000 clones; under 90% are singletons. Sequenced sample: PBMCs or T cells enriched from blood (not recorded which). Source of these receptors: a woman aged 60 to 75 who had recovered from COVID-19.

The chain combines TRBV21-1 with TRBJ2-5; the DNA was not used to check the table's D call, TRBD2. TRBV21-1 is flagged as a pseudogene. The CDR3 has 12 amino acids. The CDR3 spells CASKFVEETQYF. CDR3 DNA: TGTGCCAGCAAATTCGTGGAGGAGACCCAGTACTTC.

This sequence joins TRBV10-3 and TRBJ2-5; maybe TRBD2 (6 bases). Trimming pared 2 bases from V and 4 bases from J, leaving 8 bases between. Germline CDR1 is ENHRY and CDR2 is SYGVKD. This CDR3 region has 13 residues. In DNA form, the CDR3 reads TGTGCCATCAGTGAGGGAGGGCCAGAGACCCAGTACTTC. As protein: CAISEGGPETQYF.

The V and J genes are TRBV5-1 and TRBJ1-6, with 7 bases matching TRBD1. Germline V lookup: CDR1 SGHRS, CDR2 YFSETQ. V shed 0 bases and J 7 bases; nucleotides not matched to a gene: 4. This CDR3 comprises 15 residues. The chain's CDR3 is CASSLATGRNSPLHF. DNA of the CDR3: TGCGCCAGCAGCTTGGCGACAGGGAGAAATTCACCCCTCCACTTT.

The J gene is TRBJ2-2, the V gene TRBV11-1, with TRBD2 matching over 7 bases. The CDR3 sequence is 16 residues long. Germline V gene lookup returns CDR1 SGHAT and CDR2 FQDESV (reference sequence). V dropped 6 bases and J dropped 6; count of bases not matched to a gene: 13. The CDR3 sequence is CASSPTLTSEAGELFF. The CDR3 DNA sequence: TGTGCCAGCAGTCCGACCCTCACTAGCGAGGCCGGGGAGCTGTTTTTT.

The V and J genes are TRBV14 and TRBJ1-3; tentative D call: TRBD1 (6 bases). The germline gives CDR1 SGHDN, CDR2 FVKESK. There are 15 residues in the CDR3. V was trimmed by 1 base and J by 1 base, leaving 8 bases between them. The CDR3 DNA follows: TGTGCCAGCAGCCAAGCTGGGACATCTGGAAACACCATATATTTT. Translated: CASSQAGTSGNTIYF.

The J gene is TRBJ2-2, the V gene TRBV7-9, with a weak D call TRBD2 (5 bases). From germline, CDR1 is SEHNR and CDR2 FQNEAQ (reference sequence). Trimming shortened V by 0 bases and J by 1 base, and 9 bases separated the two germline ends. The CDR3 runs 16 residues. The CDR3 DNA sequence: TGTGCCAGCAGCTTAGCGAAAGGACTGAACACCGGGGAGCTGTTTTTT. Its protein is CASSLAKGLNTGELFF.

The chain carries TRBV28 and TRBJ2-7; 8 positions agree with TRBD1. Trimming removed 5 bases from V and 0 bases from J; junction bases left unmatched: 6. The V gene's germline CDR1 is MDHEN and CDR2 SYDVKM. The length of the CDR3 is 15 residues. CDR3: CASSPHGQGSYEQYF. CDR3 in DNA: TGTGCCAGCAGTCCCCATGGACAGGGCTCCTACGAGCAGTACTTC.

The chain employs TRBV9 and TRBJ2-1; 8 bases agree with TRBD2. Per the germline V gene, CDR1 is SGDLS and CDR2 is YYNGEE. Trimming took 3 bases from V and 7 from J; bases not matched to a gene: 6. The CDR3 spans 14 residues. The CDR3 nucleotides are TGTGCCAGCAGCGCCGGGACTAGACCAAATGAGCAGTTCTTC. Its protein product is CASSAGTRPNEQFF.

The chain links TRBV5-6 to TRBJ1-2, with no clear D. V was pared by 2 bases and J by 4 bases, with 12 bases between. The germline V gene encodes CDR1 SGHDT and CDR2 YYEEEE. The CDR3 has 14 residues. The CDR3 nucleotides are TGTGCCAGCAGCTTCCCGGGATTCGGCTATGGCTACACCTTC. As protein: CASSFPGFGYGYTF.

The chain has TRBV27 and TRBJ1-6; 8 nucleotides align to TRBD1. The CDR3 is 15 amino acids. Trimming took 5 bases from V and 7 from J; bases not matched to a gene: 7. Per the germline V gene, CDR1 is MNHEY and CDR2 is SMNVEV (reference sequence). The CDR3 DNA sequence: TGTGCCAGCAGTCTAGAAACAGGGGGAAATTCACCCCTCCACTTT. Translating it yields CASSLETGGNSPLHF.

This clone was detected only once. CDR3 coding DNA: TGCGCCAGCAGGTTGGGGCCGTATGCTGAAGCTTTCTTT. Its translation: CASRLGPYAEAFF. This chain joins TRBV10-1 and TRBJ1-1, with a possible D match to TRBD1 (5 bases). The CDR3 length is 13 residues. The V gene's germline CDR1 is WNHNN and CDR2 SYGVQD (reference sequence). Trimming removed 6 bases from V and 6 bases from J, with 14 bases in between.

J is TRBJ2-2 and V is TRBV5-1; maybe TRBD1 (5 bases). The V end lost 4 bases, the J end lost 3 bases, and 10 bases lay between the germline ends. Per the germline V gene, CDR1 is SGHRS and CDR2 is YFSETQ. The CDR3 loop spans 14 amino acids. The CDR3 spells CASSLDSYTGELFF. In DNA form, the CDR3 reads TGCGCCAGCAGCCTCGACAGTTACACCGGGGAGCTGTTTTTT.

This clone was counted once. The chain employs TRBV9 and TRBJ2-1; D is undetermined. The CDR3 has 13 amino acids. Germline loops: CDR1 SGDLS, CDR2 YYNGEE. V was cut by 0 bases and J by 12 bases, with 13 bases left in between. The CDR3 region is CASSVAGEVPQFF. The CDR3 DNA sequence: TGTGCCAGCAGCGTAGCTGGAGAGGTTCCGCAGTTCTTC. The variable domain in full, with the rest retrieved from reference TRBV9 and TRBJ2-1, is DSGVTQTPKHLITATGQRVTLRCSPRSGDLSVYWYQQSLDQGLQFLIQYYNGEERAKGNILERFSAQQFPDLHSELNLSSLELGDSALYFCASSVAGEVPQFFGPGTRLTVL.

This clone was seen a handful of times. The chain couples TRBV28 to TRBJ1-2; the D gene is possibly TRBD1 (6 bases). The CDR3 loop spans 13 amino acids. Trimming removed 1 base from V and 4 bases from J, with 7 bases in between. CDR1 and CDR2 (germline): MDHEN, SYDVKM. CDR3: CASSLLGGYGYTF. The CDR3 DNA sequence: TGTGCCAGCAGTTTATTAGGGGGCTATGGCTACACCTTC.

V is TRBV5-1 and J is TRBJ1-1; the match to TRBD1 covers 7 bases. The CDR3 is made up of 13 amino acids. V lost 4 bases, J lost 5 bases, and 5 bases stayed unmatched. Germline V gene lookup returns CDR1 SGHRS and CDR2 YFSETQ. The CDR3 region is CASSVDRATEAFF. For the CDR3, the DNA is TGCGCCAGCAGCGTAGACAGGGCTACTGAAGCTTTCTTT.

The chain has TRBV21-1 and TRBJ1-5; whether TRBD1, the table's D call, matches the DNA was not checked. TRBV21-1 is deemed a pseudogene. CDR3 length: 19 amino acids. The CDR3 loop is CASSAPGQGTPYSNQPQHF. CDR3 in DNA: TGTGCCAGCAGCGCACCGGGACAGGGAACACCTTATAGCAATCAGCCCCAGCATTTT.

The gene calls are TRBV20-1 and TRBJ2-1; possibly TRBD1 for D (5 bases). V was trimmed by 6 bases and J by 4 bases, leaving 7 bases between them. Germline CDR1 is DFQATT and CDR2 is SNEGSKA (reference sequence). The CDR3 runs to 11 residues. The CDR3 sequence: CSADTYNEQFF. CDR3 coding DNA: TGCAGTGCGGACACGTACAATGAGCAGTTCTTC.

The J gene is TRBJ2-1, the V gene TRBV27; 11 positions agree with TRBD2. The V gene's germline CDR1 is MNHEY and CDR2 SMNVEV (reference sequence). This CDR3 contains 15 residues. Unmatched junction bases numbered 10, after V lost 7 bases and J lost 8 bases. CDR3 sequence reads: CASTQLAGVVYEQFF. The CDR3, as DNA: TGTGCCAGCACTCAACTAGCGGGGGTGGTCTATGAGCAGTTCTTC.

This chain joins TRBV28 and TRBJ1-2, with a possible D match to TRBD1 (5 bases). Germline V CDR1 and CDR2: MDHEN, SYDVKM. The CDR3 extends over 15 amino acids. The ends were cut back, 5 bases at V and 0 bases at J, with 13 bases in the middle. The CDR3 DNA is TGTGCCAGCAGTCCCCAACGGGGGTCTAACTATGGCTACACCTTC. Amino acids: CASSPQRGSNYGYTF.

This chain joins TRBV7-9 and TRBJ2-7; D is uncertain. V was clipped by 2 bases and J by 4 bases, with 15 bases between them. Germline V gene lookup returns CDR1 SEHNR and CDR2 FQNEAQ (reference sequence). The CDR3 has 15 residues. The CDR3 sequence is CASSLPHMQDYEQYF. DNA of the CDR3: TGTGCCAGCAGCTTACCACACATGCAGGATTACGAGCAGTACTTC. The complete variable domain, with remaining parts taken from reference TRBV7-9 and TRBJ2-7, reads DTGVSQNPRHKITKRGQNVTFRCDPISEHNRLYWYRQTLGQGPEFLTYFQNEAQLEKSRLLSDRFSAERPKGSFSTLEIQRTEQGDSAMYLCASSLPHMQDYEQYFGPGTRLTVT.

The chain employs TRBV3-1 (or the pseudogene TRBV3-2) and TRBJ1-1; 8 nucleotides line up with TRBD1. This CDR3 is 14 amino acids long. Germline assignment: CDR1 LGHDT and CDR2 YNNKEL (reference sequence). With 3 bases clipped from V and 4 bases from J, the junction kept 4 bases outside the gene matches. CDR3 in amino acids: CASSHGQGPTEAFF. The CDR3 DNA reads TGTGCCAGCAGCCACGGACAGGGCCCCACTGAAGCTTTCTTT.